This TCR beta chain was found in a study of regulatory T cells in long-lasting Graves disease. Findings of the study overall: Sample size was small, which may have lowered accuracy.

Comments on this clonotype: Its antigen is still unknown.

CDR3 length: 14 residues. Germline lookup yields CDR1 SGDLS and CDR2 YYNGEE. V was trimmed by 2 bases and J by 4 bases, leaving 12 bases between them. Arm-PCR of CDR3 regions and iRepertoire HTBI primers were used to build TCR beta libraries. Study processing details: The samples yielded about 60 TRBV and approximately 15 TRBJ segments. TCRdb re-called the multiplex PCR reads with MiXCR, one entry per CDR3 protein. TCRdb, not the authors, supplied the V and J calls. The sample holds hundreds of thousands of distinct CDR3 sequences, around a sixth seen once. Time point of the sample: newly diagnosed GD, antithyroid drugs for less than 3 months. RNA isolated from PBMCs was used to make the TCR library. Doctors identified Graves' disease using the American Thyroid Association guidelines. An endocrinology department in Xi'an, China, supplied the patients.

Source: peripheral blood mononuclear cells (PBMCs), taken at new diagnosis, from a patient treated with antithyroid drugs. The rearrangement joins TRBV9 to TRBJ1-1; D not resolved. The receptor's source is a female donor with Graves disease. The CDR3 region has the DNA TGTGCCAGCAGCGTTTTCCGGGATGGCACTGAAGCTTTCTTT. It codes for CASSVFRDGTEAFF. Based on the CDR3 plus reference TRBV9 and TRBJ1-1, the full variable domain is DSGVTQTPKHLITATGQRVTLRCSPRSGDLSVYWYQQSLDQGLQFLIQYYNGEERAKGNILERFSAQQFPDLHSELNLSSLELGDSALYFCASSVFRDGTEAFFGQGTRLTVV.